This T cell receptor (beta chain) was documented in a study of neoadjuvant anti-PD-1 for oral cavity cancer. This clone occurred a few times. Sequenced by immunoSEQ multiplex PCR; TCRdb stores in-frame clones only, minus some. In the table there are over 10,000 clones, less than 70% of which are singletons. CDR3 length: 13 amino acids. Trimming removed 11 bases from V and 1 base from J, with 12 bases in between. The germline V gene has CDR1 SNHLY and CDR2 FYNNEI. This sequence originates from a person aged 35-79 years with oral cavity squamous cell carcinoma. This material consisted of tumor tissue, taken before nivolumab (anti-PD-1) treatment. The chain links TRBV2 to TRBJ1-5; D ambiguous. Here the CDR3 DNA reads TGTGCCTTCCAGGCGGAGAGCAATCAGCCCCAGCATTTT. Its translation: CAFQAESNQPQHF. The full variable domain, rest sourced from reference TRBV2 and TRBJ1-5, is EPEVTQTPSHQVTQMGQEVILRCVPISNHLYFYWYRQILGQKVEFLVSFYNNEISEKSEIFDDQFSVERPDGSNFTLKIRSTKLEDSAMYFCAFQAESNQPQHFGDGTRLSIL.